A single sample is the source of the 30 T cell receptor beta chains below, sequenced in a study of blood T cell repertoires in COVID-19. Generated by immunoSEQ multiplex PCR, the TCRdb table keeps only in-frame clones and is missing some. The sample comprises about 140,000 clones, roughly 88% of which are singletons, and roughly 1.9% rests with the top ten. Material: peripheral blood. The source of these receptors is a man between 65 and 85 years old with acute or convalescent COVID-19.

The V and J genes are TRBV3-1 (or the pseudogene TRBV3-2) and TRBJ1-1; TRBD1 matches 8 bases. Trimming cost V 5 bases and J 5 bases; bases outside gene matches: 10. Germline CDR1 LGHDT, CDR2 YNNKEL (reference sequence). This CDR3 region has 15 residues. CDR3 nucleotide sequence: TGTGCCAGCAGCGAGCATGCGACAGGGGTAACTGAAGCTTTCTTT. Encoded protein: CASSEHATGVTEAFF.

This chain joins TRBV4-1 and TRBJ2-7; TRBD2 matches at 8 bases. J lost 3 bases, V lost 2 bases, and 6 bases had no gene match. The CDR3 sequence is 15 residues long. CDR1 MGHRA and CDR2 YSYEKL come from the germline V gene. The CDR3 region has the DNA TGCGCCAGCAGCCAACAAACGGGAGGGATCTACGAGCAGTACTTC. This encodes CASSQQTGGIYEQYF.

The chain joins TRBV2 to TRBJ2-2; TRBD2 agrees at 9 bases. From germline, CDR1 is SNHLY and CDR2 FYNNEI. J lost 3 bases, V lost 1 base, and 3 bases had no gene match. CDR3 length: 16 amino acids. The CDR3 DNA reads TGTGCCAGCAGTGAAGGGGCGGGAGGGGACACCGGGGAGCTGTTTTTT. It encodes CASSEGAGGDTGELFF. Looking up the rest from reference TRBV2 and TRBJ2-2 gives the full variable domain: EPEVTQTPSHQVTQMGQEVILRCVPISNHLYFYWYRQILGQKVEFLVSFYNNEISEKSEIFDDQFSVERPDGSNFTLKIRSTKLEDSAMYFCASSEGAGGDTGELFFGEGSRLTVL.

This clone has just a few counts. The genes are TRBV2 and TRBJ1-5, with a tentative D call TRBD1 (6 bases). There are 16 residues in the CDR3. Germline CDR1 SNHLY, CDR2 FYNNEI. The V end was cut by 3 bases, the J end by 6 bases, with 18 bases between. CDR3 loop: CASSELGRGWAQPQHF. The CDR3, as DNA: TGTGCCAGCAGTGAGCTTGGCAGGGGCTGGGCTCAGCCCCAGCATTTT.

This CDR3 is CASGGQGYEQYF. The CDR3 DNA sequence: TGTGCCAGCGGGGGACAGGGCTACGAGCAGTACTTC. The gene calls are TRBV6-5 and TRBJ2-7; 9 bases align to TRBD1. Germline lookup yields CDR1 MNHEY and CDR2 SVGAGI. This CDR3 contains 12 residues. The J segment lost 3 bases and the V segment lost 8 bases, leaving 2 bases of the junction unmatched.

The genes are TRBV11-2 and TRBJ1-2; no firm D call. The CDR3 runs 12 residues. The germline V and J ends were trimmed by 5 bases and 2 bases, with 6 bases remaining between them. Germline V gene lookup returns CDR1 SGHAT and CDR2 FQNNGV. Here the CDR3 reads CASSARNYGYTF. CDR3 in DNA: TGTGCCAGCAGCGCCAGGAACTATGGCTACACCTTC.

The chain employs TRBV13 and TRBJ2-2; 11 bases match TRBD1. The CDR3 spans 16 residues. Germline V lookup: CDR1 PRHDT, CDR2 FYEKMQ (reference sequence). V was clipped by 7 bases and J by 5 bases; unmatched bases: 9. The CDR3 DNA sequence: TGTGCCAGCACCATGCCGGGACAGGGGGGGACCGGGGAGCTGTTTTTT. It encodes CASTMPGQGGTGELFF.

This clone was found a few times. The CDR3: CSVNAGYNQPQHF. The CDR3, as DNA: TGCAGCGTCAACGCAGGGTATAATCAGCCCCAGCATTTT. The V and J genes are TRBV29-1 and TRBJ1-5; D is possibly TRBD1 (5 bases). CDR3 size: 13 residues. Germline loops: CDR1 SQVTM, CDR2 ANQGSEA. With 6 bases removed from V and 4 bases from J, the gap between germline ends came to 13 bases.

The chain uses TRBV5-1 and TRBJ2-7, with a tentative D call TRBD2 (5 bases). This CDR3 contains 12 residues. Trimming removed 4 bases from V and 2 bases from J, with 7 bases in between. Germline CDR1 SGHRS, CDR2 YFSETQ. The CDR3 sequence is CASSTGTYEQYF. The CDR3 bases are TGCGCCAGCAGCACGGGGACCTACGAGCAGTACTTC.

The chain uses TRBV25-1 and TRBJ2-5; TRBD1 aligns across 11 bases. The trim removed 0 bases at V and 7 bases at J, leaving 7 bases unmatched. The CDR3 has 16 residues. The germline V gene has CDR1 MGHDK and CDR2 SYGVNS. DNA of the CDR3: TGTGCCAGCAGTGAATATTTTTTGGGGACAGGGGGGACCCAGTACTTC. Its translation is CASSEYFLGTGGTQYF.

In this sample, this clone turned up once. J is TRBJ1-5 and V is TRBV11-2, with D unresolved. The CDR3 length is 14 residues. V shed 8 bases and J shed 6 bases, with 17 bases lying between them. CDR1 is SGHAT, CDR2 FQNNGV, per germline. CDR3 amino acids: CASGRTVSGQPQHF. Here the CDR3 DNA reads TGTGCCAGCGGGCGTACGGTTAGCGGTCAGCCCCAGCATTTT.

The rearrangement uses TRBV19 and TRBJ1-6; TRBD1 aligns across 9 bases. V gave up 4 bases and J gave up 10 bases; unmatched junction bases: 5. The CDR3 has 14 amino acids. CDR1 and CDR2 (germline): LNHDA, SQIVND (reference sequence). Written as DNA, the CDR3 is TGTGCCAGTAGTACGACAGGGGGAAAATCACCCCTCCACTTT. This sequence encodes CASSTTGGKSPLHF.

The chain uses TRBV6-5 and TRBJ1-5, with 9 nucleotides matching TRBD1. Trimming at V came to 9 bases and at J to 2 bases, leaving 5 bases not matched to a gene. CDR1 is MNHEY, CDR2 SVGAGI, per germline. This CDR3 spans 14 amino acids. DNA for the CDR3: TGTGCCAGTTCGGGACAGGGAGGCAATCAGCCCCAGCATTTT. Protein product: CASSGQGGNQPQHF.

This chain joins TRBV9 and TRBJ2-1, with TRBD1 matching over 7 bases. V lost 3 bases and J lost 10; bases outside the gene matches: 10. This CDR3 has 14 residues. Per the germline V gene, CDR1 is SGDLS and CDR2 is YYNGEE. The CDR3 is CASSARQGGREQFF. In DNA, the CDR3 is TGTGCCAGCAGCGCCCGACAGGGTGGGCGGGAGCAGTTCTTC.

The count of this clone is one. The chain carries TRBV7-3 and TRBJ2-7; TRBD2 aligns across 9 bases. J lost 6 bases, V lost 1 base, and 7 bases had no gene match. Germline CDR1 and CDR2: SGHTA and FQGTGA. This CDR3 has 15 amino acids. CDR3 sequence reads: CASSLMPSGRSEQYF. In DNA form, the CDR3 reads TGTGCCAGCAGCTTAATGCCCAGCGGGAGGTCCGAGCAGTACTTC. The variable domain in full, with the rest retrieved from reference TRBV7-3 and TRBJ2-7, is GAGVSQTPSNKVTEKGKYVELRCDPISGHTALYWYRQSLGQGPEFLIYFQGTGAADDSGLPNDRFFAVRPEGSVSTLKIQRTERGDSAVYLCASSLMPSGRSEQYFGPGTRLTVT.

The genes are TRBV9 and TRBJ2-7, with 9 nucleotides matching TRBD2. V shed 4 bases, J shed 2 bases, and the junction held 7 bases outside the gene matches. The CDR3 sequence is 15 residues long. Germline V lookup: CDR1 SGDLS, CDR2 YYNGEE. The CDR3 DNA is TGTGCCAGCAGCACCAGTAGCGGGAGTACCTACGAGCAGTACTTC. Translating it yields CASSTSSGSTYEQYF.

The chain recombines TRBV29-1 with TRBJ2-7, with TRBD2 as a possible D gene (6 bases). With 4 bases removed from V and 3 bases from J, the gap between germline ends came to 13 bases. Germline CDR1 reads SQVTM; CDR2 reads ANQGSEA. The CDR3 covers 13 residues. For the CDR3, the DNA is TGCAGCGTTGGGGGTAAAGCGGGCTACGAGCAGTACTTC. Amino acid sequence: CSVGGKAGYEQYF.

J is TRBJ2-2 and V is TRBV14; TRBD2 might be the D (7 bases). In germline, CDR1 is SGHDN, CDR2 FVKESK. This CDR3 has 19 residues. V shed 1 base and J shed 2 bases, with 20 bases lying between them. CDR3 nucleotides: TGTGCCAGCAGCCAAGTCTGGACGTGGGCGGGGGCTAACACCGGGGAGCTGTTTTTT. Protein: CASSQVWTWAGANTGELFF.

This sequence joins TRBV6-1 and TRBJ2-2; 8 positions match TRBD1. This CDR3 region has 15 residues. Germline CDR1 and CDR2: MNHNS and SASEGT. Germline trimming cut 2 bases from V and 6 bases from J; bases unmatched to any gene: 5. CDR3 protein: CASSEQGAVPGELFF. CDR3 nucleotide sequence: TGTGCCAGCAGTGAACAGGGGGCCGTGCCCGGGGAGCTGTTTTTT.

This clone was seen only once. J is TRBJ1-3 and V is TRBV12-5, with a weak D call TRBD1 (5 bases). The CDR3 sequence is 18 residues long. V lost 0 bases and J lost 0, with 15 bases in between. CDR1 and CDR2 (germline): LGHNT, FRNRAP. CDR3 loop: CASGLVTRGLFSGNTIYF. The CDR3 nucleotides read TGTGCTAGTGGTTTGGTTACTCGGGGACTCTTCTCTGGAAACACCATATATTTT.

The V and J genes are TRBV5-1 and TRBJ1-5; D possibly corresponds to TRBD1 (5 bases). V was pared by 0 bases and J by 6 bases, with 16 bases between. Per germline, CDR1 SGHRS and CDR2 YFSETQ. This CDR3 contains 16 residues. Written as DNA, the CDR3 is TGCGCCAGCAGCTTGGGCTTCGGTCAGGGCGGTCAGCCCCAGCATTTT. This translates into CASSLGFGQGGQPQHF.

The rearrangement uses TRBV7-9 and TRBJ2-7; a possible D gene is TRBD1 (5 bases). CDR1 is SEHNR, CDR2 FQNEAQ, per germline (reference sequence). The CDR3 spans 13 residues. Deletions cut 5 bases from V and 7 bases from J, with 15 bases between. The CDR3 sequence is CASSPPTVGEQYF. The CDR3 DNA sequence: TGTGCCAGCAGCCCCCCGACAGTAGGGGAGCAGTACTTC.

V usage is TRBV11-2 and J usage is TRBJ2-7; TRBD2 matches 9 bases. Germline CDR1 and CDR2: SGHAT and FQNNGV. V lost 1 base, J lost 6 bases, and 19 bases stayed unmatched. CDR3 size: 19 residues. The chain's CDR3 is CASSLGRGFPSGVKFEQYF. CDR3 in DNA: TGTGCCAGCAGCTTAGGTAGGGGTTTTCCTAGCGGGGTTAAGTTCGAGCAGTACTTC.

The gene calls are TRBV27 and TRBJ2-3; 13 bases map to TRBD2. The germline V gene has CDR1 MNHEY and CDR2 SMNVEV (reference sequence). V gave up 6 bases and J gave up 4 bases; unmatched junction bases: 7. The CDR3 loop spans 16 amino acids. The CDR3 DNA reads TGTGCCAGCAGAAGAACTAGCGGGGGGGCCGCAGATACGCAGTATTTT. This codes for CASRRTSGGAADTQYF.

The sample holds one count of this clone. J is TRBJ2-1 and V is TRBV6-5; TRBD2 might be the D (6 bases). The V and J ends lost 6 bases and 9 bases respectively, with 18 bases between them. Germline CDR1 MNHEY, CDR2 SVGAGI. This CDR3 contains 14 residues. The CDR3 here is CASRPSGDGGEQFF. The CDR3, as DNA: TGTGCCAGCAGACCGTCGGGGGATGGGGGTGAGCAGTTCTTC.

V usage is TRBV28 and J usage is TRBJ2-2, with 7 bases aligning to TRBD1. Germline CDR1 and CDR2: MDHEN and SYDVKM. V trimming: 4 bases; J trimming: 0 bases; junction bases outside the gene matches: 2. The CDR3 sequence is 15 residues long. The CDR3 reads CASSSTGSNTGELFF. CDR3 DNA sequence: TGTGCCAGCAGTTCGACAGGGTCGAACACCGGGGAGCTGTTTTTT.

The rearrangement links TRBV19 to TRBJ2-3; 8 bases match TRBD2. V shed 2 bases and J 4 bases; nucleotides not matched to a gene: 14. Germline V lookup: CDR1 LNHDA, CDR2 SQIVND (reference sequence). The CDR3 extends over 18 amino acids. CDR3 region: CASSIRLVAGIVADTQYF. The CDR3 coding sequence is TGTGCCAGTAGTATACGGTTAGTAGCGGGGATTGTGGCAGATACGCAGTATTTT.

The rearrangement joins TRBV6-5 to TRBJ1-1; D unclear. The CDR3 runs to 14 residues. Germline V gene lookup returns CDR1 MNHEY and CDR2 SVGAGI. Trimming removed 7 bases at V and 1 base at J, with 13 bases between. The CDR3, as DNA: TGTGCCAGCAAAATACTAGGCACGAACACTGAAGCTTTCTTT. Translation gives CASKILGTNTEAFF.

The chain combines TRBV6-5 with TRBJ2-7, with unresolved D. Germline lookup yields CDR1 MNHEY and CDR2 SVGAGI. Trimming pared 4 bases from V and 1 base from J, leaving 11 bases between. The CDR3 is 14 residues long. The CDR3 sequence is CASSSPTRSYEQYF. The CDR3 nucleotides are TGTGCCAGCAGTTCGCCGACCAGGTCCTACGAGCAGTACTTC.

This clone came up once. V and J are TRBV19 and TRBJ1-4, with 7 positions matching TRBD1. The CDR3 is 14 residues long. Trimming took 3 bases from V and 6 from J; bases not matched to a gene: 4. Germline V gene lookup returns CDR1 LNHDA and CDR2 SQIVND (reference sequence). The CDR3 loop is CASSMVTGYEKLFF. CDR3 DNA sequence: TGTGCCAGTAGTATGGTGACAGGGTATGAAAAACTGTTTTTT. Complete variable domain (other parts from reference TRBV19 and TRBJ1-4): DGGITQSPKYLFRKEGQNVTLSCEQNLNHDAMYWYRQDPGQGLRLIYYSQIVNDFQKGDIAEGYSVSREKKESFPLTVTSAQKNPTAFYLCASSMVTGYEKLFFGSGTQLSVL.